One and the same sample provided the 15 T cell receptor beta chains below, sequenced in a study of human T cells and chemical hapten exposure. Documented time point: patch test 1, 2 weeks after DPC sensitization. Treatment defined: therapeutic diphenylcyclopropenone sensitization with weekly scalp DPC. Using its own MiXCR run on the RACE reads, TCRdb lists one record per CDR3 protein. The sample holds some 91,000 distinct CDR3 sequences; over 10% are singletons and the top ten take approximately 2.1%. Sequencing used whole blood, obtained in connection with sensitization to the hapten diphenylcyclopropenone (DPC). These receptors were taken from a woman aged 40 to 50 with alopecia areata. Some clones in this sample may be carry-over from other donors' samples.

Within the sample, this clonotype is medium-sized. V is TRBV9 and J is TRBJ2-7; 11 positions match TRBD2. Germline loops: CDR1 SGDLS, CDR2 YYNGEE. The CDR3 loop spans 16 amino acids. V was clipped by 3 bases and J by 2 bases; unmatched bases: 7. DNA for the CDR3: TGTGCCAGCAGCGCAAGTACTAGCGGGAGTCCCTACGAGCAGTACTTC. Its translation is CASSASTSGSPYEQYF.

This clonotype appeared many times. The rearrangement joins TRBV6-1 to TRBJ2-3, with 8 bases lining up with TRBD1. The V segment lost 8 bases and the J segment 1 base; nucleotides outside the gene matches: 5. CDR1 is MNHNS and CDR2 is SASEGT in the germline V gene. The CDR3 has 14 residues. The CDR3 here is CASGSTGGTDTQYF. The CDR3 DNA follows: TGTGCCAGCGGATCGACAGGGGGCACAGATACGCAGTATTTT.

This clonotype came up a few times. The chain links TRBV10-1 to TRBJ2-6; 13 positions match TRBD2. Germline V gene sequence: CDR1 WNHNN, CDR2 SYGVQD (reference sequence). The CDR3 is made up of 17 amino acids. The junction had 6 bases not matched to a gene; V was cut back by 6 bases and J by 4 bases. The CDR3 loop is CASRATSGRRGANVLTF. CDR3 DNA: TGCGCCAGCAGGGCGACTAGCGGGAGGAGGGGGGCCAACGTCCTGACTTTC.

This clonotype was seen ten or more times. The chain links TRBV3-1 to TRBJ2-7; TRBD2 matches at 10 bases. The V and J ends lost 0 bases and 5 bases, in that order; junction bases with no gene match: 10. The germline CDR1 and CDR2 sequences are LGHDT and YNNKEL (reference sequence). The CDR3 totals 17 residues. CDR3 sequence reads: CASSQDFPGTSADEQYF. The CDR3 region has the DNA TGTGCCAGCAGCCAAGACTTCCCGGGGACTAGCGCCGACGAGCAGTACTTC.

The CDR3 loop is CASSTPKDTQYF. CDR3 coding DNA: TGTGCCAGCAGTACCCCCAAGGATACGCAGTATTTT. The chain couples TRBV28 to TRBJ2-3; D is ambiguous. Trimming removed 5 bases at V and 6 bases at J, with 9 bases between. Germline V gene data show CDR1 as MDHEN and CDR2 as SYDVKM. The CDR3 extends over 12 amino acids.

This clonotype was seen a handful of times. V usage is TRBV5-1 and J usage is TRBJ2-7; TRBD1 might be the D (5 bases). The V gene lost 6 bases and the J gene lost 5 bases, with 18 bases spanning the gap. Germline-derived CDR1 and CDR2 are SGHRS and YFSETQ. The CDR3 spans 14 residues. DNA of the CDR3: TGCGCCAGCAACGCCGGGCAGGGAACGGACGAGCAGTACTTC. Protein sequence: CASNAGQGTDEQYF.

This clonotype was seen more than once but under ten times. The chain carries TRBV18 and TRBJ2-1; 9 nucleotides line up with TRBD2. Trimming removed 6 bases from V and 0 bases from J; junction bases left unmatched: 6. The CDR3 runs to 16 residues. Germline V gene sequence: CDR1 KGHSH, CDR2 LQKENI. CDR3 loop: CASSPTSGNSYNEQFF. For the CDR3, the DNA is TGTGCCAGCTCCCCGACTAGCGGTAACTCCTACAATGAGCAGTTCTTC.

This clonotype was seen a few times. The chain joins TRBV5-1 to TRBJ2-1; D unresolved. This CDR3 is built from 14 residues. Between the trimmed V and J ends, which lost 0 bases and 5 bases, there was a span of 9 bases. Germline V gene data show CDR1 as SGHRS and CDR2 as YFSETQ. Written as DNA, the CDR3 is TGCGCCAGCAGCTTGGGCGGAACTGACAATGAGCAGTTCTTC. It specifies CASSLGGTDNEQFF.

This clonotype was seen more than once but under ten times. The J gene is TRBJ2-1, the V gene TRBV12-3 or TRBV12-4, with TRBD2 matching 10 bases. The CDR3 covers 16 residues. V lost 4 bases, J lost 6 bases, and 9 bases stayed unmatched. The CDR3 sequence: CASSYSGTSEINEQFF. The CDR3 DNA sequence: TGTGCCAGCAGTTACTCCGGGACTAGCGAAATCAATGAGCAGTTCTTC.

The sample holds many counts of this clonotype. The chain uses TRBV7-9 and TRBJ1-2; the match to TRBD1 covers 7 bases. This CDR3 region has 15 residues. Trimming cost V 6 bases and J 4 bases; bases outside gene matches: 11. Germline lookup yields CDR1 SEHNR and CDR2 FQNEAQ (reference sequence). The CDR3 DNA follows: TGTGCCAGCAGACCTGCGACAGGGAGGGCCTATGGCTACACCTTC. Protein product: CASRPATGRAYGYTF.

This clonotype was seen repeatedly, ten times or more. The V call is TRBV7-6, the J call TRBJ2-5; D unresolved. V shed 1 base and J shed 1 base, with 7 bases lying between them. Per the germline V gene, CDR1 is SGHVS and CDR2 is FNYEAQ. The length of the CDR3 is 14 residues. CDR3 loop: CASSLGATQETQYF. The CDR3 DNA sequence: TGTGCCAGCAGCTTAGGAGCCACCCAAGAGACCCAGTACTTC. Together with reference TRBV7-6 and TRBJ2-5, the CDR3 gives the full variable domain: GAGVSQSPRYKVTKRGQDVALRCDPISGHVSLYWYRQALGQGPEFLTYFNYEAQQDKSGLPNDRFSAERPEGSISTLTIQRTEQRDSAMYRCASSLGATQETQYFGPGTRLLVL.

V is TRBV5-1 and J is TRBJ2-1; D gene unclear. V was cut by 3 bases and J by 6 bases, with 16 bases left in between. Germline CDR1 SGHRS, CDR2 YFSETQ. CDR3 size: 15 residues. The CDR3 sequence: CASSYRQTRGNEQFF. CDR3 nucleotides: TGCGCCAGCAGCTACCGGCAAACCCGCGGCAATGAGCAGTTCTTC. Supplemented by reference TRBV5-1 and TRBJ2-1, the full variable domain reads KAGVTQTPRYLIKTRGQQVTLSCSPISGHRSVSWYQQTPGQGLQFLFEYFSETQRNKGNFPGRFSGRQFSNSRSEMNVSTLELGDSALYLCASSYRQTRGNEQFFGPGTRLTVL.

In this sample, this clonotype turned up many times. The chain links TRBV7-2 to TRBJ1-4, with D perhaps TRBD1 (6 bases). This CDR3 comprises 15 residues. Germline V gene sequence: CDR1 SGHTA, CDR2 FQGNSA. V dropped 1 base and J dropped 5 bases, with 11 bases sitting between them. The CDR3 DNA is TGTGCCAGCAGCTTAGTTTATACAGGGAATGAAAAACTGTTTTTT. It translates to CASSLVYTGNEKLFF.

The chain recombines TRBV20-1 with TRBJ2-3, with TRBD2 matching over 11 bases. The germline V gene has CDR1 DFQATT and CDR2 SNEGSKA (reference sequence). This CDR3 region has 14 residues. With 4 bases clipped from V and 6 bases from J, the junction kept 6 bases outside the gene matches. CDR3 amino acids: CSAISGRGGDTQYF. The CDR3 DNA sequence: TGCAGTGCTATTAGCGGGAGGGGAGGGGATACGCAGTATTTT.

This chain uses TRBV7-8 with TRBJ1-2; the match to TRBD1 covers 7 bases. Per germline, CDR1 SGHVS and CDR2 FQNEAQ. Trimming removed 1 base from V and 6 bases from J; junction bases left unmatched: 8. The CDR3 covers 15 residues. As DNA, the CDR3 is TGTGCCAGCAGCTTAGAGATAACAGGGGTGGATGGCTACACCTTC. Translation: CASSLEITGVDGYTF.